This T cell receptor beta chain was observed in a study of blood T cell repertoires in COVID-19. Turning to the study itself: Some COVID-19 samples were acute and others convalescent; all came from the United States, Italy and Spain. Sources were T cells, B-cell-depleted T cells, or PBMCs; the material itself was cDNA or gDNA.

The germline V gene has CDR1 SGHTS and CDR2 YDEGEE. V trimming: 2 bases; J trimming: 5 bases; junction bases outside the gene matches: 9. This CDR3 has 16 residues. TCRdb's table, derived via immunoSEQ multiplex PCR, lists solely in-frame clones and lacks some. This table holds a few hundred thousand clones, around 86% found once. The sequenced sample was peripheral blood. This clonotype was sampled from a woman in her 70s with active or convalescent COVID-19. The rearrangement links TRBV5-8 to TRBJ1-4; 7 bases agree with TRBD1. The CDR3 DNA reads TGTGCCAGCAGCTTAACCCCACAGGGGCTAAATGAAAAACTGTTTTTT. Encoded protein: CASSLTPQGLNEKLFF.